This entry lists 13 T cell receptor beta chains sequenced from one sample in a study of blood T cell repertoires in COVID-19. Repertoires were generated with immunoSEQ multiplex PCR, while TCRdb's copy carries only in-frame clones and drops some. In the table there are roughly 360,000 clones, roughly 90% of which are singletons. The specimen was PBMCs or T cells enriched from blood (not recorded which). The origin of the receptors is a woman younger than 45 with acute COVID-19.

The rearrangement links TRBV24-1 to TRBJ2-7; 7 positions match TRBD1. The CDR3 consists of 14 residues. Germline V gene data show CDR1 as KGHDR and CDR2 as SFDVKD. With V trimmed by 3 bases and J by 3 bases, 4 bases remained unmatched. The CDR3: CATSDPTGVYEQYF. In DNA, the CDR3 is TGTGCCACCAGTGATCCCACAGGGGTCTACGAGCAGTACTTC.

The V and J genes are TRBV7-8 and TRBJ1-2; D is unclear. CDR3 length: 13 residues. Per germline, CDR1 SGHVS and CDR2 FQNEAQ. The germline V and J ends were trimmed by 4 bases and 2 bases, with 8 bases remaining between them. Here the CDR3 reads CASSSQRNYGYTF. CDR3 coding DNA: TGTGCCAGCAGCTCCCAGCGGAACTATGGCTACACCTTC. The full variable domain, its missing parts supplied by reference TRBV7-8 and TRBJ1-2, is GAGVSQSPRYKVAKRGQDVALRCDPISGHVSLFWYQQALGQGPEFLTYFQNEAQLDKSGLPSDRFFAERPEGSVSTLKIQRTQQEDSAVYLCASSSQRNYGYTFGSGTRLTVV.

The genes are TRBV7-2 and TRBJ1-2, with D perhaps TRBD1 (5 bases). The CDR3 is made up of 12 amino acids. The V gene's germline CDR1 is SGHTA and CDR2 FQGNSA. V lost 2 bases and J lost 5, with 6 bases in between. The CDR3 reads CASSLTGYGYTF. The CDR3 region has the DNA TGTGCCAGCAGCTTAACAGGTTATGGCTACACCTTC.

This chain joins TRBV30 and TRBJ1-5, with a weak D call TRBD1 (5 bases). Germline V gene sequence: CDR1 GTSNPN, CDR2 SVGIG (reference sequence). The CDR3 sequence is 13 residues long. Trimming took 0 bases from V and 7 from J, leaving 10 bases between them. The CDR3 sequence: CAWSVQGVQPQHF. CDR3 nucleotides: TGTGCCTGGAGTGTGCAGGGCGTACAGCCCCAGCATTTT.

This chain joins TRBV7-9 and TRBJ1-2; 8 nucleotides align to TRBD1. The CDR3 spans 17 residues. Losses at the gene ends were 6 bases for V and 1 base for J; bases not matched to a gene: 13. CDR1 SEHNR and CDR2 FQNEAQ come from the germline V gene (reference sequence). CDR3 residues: CASSIPDRETDNYGYTF. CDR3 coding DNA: TGTGCCAGCAGTATTCCGGACAGGGAGACCGATAACTATGGCTACACCTTC.

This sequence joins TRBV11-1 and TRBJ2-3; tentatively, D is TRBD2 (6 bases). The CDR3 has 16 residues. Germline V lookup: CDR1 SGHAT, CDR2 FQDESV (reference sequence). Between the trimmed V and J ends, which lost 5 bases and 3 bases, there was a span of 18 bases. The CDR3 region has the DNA TGTGCCAGCAGCCAGCGGCGGGGAACGGGTACAGATACGCAGTATTTT. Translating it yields CASSQRRGTGTDTQYF.

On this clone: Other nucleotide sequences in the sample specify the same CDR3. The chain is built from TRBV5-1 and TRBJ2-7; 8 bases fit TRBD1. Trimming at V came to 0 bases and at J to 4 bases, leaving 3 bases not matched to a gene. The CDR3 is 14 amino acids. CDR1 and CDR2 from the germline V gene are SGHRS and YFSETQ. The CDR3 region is CASSLGQGLYEQYF. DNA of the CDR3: TGCGCCAGCAGCTTGGGACAGGGGTTATACGAGCAGTACTTC.

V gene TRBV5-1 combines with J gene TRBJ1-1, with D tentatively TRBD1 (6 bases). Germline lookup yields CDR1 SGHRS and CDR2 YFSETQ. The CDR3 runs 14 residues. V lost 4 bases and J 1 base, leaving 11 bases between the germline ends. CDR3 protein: CASSRAQGNTEAFF. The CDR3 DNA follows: TGCGCCAGCAGCAGGGCACAGGGGAACACTGAAGCTTTCTTT.

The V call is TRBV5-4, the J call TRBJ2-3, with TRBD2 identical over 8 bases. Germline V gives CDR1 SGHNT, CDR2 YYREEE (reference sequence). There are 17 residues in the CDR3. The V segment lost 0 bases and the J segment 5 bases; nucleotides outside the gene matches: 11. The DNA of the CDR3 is TGTGCCAGCAGCTTGGCCGTCGGGGGGGCAGTGGTAGATACGCAGTATTTT. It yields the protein CASSLAVGGAVVDTQYF.

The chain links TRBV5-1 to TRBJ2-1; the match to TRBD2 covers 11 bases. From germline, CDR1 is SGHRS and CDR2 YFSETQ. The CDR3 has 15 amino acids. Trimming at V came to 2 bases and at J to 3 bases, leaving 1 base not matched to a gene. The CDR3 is CASSLLAGDYNEQFF. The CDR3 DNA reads TGCGCCAGCAGCTTACTAGCGGGGGACTACAATGAGCAGTTCTTC.

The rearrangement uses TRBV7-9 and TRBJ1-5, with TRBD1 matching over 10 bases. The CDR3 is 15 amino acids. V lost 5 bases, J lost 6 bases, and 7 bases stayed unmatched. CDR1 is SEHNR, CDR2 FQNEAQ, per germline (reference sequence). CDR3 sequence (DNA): TGTGCCAGCAGCCCATCAGGACAGGGGGTTCAGCCCCAGCATTTT. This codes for CASSPSGQGVQPQHF.

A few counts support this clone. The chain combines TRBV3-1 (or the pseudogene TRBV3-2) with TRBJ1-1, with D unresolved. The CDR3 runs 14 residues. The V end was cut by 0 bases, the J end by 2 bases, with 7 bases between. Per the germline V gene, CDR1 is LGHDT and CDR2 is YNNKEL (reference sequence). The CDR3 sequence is CASSQDNKNTEAFF. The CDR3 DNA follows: TGTGCCAGCAGCCAAGATAATAAAAACACTGAAGCTTTCTTT.

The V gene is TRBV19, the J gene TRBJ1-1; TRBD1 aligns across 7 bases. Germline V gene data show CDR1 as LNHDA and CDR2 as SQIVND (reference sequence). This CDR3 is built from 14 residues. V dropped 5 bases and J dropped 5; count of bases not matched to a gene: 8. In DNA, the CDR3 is TGTGCCAGTAGTTTTCGGACAGGTCGAACTGAAGCTTTCTTT. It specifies CASSFRTGRTEAFF.